This T cell receptor beta chain comes out of a study of T cells in Graves' hyperthyroidism and ophthalmopathy. This clonotype was counted many times. Germline V gene lookup returns CDR1 SGHRS and CDR2 YFSETQ. The trim removed 5 bases at V and 6 bases at J, leaving 8 bases unmatched. This CDR3 has 13 amino acids. Amplification targeted TCR beta CDR3 regions from RNA transcripts. The HTBI primer set was used in a first-round RT-PCR of the TCR CDR3. TCRdb reprocessed the multiplex PCR reads with MiXCR, giving one entry per CDR3 protein. The sample lists approximately 720,000 distinct CDR3 sequences; approximately 19% were seen once.

The chain recombines TRBV5-1 with TRBJ2-7, with 7 bases lining up with TRBD2. Material: blood. The receptor comes from a woman aged 45-60 years with Graves' hyperthyroidism that later progressed to Graves' ophthalmopathy. The CDR3 loop is CASSGGVSIEQYF. DNA of the CDR3: TGCGCCAGCAGTGGGGGGGTATCTATCGAGCAGTACTTC.